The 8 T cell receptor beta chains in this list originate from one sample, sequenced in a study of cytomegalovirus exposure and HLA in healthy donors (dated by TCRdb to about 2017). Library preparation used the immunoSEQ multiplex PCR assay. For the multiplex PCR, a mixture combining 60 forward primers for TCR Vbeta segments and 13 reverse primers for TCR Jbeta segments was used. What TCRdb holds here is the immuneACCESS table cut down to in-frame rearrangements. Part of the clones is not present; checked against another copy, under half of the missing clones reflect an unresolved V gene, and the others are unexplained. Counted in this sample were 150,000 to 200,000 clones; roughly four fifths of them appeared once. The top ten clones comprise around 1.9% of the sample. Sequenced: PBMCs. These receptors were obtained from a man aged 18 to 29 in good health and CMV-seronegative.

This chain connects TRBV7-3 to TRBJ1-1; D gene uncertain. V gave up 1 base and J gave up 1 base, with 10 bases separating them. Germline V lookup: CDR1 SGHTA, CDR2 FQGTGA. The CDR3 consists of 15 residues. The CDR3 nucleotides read TGTGCCAGCAGCTTAAGAGGTGGCCCGAACACTGAAGCTTTCTTT. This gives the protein CASSLRGGPNTEAFF. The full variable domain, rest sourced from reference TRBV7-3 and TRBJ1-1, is GAGVSQTPSNKVTEKGKYVELRCDPISGHTALYWYRQSLGQGPEFLIYFQGTGAADDSGLPNDRFFAVRPEGSVSTLKIQRTERGDSAVYLCASSLRGGPNTEAFFGQGTRLTVV.

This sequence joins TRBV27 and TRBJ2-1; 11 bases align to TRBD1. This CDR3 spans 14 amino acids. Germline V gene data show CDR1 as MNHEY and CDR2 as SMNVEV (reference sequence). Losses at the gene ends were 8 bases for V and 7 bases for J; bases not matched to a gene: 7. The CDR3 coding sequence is TGTGCCAGCGGCCGGGACAGGGGGAATAATGAGCAGTTCTTC. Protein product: CASGRDRGNNEQFF.

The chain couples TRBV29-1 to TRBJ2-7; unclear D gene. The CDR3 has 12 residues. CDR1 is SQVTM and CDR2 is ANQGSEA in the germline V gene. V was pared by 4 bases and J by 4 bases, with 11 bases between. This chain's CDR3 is CSVAGAPYEQYF. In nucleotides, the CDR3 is TGCAGCGTTGCAGGCGCACCTTACGAGCAGTACTTC.

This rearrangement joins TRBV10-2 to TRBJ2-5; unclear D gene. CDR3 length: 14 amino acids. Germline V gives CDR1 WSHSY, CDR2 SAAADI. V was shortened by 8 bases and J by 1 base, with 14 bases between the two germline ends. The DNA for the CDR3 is TGCGCCAGCGGGCAGACACTTGTCCAAGAGACCCAGTACTTC. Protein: CASGQTLVQETQYF.

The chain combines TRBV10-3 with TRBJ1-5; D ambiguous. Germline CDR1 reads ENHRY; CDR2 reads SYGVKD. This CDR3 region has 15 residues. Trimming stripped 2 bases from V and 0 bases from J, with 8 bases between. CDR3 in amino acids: CAISEGANSNQPQHF. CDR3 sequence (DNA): TGTGCCATCAGTGAGGGTGCGAATAGCAATCAGCCCCAGCATTTT.

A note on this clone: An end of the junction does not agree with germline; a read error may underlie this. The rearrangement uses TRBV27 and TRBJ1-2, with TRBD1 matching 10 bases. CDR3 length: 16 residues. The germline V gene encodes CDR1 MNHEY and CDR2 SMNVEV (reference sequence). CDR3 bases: TGTGCCAGCAGTATGATTGGGACAGGGGTGAGCTATGACTACACCTTC. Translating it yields CASSMIGTGVSYDYTF.

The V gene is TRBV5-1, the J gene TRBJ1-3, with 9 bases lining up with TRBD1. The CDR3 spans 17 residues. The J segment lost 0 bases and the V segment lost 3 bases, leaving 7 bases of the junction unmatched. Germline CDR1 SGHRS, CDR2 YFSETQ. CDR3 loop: CASSSGTGSYSGNTIYF. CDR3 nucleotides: TGCGCCAGCAGCTCGGGGACAGGGTCTTACTCTGGAAACACCATATATTTT.

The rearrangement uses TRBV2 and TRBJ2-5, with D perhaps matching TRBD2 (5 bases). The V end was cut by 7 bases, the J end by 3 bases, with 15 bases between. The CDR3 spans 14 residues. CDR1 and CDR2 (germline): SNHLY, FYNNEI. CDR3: CASMQNEGKETQYF. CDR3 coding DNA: TGTGCCAGCATGCAAAATGAGGGAAAAGAGACCCAGTACTTC.